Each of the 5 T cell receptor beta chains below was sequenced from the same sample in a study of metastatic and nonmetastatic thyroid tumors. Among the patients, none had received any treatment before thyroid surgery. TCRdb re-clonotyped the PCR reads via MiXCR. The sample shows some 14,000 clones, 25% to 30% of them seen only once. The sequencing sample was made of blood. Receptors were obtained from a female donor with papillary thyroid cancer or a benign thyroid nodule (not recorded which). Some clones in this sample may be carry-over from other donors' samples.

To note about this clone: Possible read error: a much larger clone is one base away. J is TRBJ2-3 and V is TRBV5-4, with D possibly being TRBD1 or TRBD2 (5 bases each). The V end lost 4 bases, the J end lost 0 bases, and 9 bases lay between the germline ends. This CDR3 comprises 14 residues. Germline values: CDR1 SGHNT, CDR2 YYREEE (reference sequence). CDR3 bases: TGTGCCAGCAGCCAGGGACGGAGCACAGATACGCAGTATTTT. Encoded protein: CASSQGRSTDTQYF.

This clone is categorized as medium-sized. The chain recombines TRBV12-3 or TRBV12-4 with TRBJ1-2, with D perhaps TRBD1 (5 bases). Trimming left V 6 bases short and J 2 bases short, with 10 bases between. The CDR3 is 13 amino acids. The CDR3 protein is CASSLQENYGYTF. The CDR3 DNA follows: TGTGCCAGCAGCCTACAGGAGAACTATGGCTACACCTTC.

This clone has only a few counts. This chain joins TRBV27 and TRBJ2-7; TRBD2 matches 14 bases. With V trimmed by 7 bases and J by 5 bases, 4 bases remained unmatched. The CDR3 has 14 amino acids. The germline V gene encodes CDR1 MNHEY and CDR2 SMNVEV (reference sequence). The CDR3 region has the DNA TGTGCCAGCACCCCGGGACTAGCGGGAGACGAGCAGTACTTC. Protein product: CASTPGLAGDEQYF.

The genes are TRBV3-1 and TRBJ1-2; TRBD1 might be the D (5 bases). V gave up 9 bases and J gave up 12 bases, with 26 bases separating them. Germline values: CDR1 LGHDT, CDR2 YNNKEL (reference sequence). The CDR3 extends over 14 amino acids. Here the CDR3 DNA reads TGTGCCAGTCGGTGCGGGGCGGGACCTGAGGGCCACACCTTC. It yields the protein CASRCGAGPEGHTF.

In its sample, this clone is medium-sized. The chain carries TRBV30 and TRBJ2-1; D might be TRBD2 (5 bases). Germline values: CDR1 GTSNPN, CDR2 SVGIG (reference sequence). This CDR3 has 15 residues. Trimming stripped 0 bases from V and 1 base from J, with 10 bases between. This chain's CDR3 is CAWSVLSGSYNEQFF. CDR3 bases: TGTGCCTGGAGTGTCTTGAGCGGTTCCTACAATGAGCAGTTCTTC.